This T cell receptor (beta chain) is from a study of lymphopenia after photon versus proton radiotherapy. Overall study findings and caveats: Post-nadir TCR diversity decline inversely tracked overall survival among those who died.

For this clone: Its antigen is unidentified.

The CDR3 is 15 amino acids. Germline values: CDR1 SGHTA, CDR2 FQGNSA. V lost 1 base and J lost 6, with 15 bases in between. Repertoires were generated with immunoSEQ multiplex PCR, while TCRdb's copy carries only in-frame clones and drops some. This sample has more than 60,000 clones, with about 90% found just once. Sequences were derived from peripheral blood, sampled from a patient treated with photon-based radiotherapy. The receptor was isolated from a man aged 35 to 55 with gastric cancer. The chain couples TRBV7-2 to TRBJ1-2; TRBD1 might be the D (5 bases). This chain's CDR3 is CASSLERGPKDGYTF. DNA for the CDR3: TGTGCCAGCAGCTTAGAAAGGGGCCCCAAGGATGGCTACACCTTC.